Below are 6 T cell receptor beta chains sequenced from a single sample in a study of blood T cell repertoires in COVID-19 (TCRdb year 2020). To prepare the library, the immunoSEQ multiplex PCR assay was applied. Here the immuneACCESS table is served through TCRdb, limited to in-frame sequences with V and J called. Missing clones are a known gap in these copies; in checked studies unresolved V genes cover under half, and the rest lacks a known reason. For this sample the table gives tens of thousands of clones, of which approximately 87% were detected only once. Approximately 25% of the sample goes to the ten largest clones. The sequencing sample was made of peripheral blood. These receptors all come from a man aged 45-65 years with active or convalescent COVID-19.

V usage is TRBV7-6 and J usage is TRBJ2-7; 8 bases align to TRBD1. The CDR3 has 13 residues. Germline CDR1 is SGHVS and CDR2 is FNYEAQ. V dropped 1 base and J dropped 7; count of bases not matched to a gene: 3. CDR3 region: CASSLGQGREQYF. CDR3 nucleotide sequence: TGTGCCAGCAGCTTAGGACAGGGGCGAGAGCAGTACTTC.

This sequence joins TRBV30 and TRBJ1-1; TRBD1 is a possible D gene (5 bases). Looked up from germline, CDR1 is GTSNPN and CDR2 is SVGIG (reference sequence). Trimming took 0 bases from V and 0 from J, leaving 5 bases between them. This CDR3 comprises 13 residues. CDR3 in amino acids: CAWSVDMNTEAFF. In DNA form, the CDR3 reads TGTGCCTGGAGTGTGGACATGAACACTGAAGCTTTCTTT. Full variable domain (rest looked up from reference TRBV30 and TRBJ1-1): SQTIHQWPATLVQPVGSPLSLECTVEGTSNPNLYWYRQAAGRGLQLLFYSVGIGQISSEVPQNLSASRPQDRQFILSSKKLLLSDSGFYLCAWSVDMNTEAFFGQGTRLTVV.

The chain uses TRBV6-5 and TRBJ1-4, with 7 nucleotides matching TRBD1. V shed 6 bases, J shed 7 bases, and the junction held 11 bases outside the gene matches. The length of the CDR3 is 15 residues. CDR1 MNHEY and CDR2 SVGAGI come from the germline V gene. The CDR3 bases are TGTGCCAGCAGGGGAGGAGGGACAGCAGCTGAAAAACTGTTTTTT. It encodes CASRGGGTAAEKLFF.

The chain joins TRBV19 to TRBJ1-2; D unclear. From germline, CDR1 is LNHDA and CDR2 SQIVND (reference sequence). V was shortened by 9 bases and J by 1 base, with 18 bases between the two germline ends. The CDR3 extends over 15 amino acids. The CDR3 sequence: CASLLRAALNYGYTF. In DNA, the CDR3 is TGTGCCAGCCTCCTGAGGGCCGCTCTTAACTATGGCTACACCTTC.

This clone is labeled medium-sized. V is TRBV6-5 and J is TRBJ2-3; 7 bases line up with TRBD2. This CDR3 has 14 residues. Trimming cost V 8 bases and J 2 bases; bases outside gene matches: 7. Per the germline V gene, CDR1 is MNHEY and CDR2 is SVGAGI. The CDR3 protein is CASLKRGLTDTQYF. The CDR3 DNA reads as TGTGCCAGCCTGAAGCGGGGTCTCACAGATACGCAGTATTTT.

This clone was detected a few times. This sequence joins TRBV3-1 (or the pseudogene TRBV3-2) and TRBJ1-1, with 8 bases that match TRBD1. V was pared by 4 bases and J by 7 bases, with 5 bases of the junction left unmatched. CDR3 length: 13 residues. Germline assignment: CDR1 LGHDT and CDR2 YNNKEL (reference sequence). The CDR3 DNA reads TGTGCCAGCAGCCCTACAGGGGGGATTGAAGCTTTCTTT. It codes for CASSPTGGIEAFF.